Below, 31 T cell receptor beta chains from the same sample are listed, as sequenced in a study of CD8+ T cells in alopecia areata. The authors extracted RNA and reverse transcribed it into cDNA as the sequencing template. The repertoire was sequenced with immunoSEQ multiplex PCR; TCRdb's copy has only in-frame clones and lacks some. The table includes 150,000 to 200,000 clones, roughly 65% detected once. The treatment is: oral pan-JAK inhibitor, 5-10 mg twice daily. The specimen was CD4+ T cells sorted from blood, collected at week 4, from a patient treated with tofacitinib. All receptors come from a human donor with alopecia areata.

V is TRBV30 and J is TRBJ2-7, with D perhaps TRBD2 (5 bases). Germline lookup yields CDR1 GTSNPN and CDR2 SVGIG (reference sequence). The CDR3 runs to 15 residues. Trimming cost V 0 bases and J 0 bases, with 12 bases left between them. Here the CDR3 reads CAWSVRGYFSYEQYF. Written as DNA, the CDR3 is TGTGCCTGGAGTGTACGGGGATATTTCTCCTACGAGCAGTACTTC.

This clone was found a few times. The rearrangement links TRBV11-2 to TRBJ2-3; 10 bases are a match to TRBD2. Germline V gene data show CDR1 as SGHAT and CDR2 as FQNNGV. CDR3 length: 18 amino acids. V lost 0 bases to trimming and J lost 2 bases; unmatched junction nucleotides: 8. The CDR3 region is CASSLDRGLAGDTDTQYF. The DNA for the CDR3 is TGTGCCAGCAGCTTAGATCGCGGTCTAGCGGGGGACACAGATACGCAGTATTTT.

Here the CDR3 DNA reads TGCAGCGTCCGACAGGGGACTACTTCTTCCGAGCAGTACTTC. Protein product: CSVRQGTTSSEQYF. The chain employs TRBV29-1 and TRBJ2-7; perhaps TRBD1 as D (8 bases). The CDR3 is 14 amino acids. CDR1 and CDR2 from the germline V gene are SQVTM and ANQGSEA. The V and J ends lost 6 bases and 6 bases respectively, with 21 bases between them.

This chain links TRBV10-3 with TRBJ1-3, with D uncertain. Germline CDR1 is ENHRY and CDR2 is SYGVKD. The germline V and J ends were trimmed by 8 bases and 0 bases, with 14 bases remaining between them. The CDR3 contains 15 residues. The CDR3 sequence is CAIGITLSSGNTIYF. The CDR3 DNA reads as TGTGCCATCGGGATAACCCTCTCCTCTGGAAACACCATATATTTT.

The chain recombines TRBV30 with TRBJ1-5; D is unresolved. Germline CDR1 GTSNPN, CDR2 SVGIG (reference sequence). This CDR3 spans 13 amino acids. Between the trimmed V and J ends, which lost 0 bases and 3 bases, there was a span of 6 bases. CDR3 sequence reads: CAWSVQNNQPQHF. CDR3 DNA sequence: TGTGCCTGGAGTGTACAAAACAATCAGCCCCAGCATTTT.

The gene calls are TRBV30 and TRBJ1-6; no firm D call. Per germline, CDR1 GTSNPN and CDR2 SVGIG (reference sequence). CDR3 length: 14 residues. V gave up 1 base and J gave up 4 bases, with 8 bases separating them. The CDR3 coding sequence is TGTGCCTGGAGTGCGGTCCAGTATAATTCACCCCTCCACTTT. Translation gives CAWSAVQYNSPLHF.

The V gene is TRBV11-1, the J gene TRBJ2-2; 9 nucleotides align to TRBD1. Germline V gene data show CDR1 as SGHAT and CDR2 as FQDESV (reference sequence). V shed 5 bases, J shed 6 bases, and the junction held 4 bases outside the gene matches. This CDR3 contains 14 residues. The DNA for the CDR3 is TGTGCCAGCAGCGTACAGGGGGCTGCCGGGGAGCTGTTTTTT. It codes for CASSVQGAAGELFF.

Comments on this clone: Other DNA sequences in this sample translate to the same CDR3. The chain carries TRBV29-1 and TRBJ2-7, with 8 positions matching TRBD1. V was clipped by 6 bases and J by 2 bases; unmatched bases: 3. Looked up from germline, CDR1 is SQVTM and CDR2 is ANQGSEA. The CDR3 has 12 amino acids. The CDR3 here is CSVGTGPYEQYF. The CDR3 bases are TGCAGCGTCGGGACAGGCCCCTACGAGCAGTACTTC.

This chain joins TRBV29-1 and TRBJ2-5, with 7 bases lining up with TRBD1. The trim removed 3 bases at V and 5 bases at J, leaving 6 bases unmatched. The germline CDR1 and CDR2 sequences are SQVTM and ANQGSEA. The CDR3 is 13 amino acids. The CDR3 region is CSVEPTGLETQYF. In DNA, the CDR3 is TGCAGCGTTGAGCCGACAGGGCTTGAGACCCAGTACTTC.

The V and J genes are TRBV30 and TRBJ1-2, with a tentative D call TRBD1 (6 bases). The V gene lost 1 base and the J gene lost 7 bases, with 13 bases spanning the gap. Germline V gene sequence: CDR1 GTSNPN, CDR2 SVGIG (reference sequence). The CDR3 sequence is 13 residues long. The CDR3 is CAWSGGRQAGYTF. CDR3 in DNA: TGTGCCTGGAGTGGGGGTCGACAGGCTGGCTACACCTTC.

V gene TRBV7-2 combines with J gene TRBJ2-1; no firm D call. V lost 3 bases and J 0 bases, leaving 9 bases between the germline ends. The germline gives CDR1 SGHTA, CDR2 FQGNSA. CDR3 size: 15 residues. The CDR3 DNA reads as TGTGCCAGCAGCTTCCGATGGGGCTCCTACAATGAGCAGTTCTTC. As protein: CASSFRWGSYNEQFF.

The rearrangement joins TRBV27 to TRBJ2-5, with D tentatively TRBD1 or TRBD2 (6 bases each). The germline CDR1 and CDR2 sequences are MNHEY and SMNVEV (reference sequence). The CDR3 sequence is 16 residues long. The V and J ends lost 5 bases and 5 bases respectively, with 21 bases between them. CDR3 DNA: TGTGCCAGCAGTCTAACAGGAGGGGGACTTCGTGAGACCCAGTACTTC. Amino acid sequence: CASSLTGGGLRETQYF.

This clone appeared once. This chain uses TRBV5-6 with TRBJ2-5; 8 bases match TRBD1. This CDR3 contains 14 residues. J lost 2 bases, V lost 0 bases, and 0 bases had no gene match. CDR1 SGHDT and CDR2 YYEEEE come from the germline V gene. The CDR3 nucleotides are TGTGCCAGCAGCTTGGGACAGGGGCAAGAGACCCAGTACTTC. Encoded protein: CASSLGQGQETQYF. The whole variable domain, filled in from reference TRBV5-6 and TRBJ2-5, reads DAGVTQSPTHLIKTRGQQVTLRCSPKSGHDTVSWYQQALGQGPQFIFQYYEEEERQRGNFPDRFSGHQFPNYSSELNVNALLLGDSALYLCASSLGQGQETQYFGPGTRLLVL.

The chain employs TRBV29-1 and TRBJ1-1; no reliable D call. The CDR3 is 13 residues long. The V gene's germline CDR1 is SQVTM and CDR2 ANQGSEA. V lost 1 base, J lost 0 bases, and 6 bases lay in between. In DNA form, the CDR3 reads TGCAGCGTTGAAGGTACAGTGAACACTGAAGCTTTCTTT. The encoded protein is CSVEGTVNTEAFF.

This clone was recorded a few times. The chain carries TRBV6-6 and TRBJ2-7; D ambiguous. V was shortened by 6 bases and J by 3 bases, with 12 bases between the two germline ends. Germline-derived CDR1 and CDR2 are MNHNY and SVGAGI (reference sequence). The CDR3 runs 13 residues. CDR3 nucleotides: TGTGCCAGCAGATCGGACGGAGACTACGAGCAGTACTTC. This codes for CASRSDGDYEQYF.

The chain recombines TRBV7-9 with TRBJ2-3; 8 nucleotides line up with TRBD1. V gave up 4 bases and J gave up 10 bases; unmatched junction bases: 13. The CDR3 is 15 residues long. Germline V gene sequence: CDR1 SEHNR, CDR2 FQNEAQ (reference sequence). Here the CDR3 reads CASSSTLQGVGAQYF. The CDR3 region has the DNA TGTGCCAGCAGCTCCACTCTACAGGGGGTTGGAGCGCAGTATTTT.

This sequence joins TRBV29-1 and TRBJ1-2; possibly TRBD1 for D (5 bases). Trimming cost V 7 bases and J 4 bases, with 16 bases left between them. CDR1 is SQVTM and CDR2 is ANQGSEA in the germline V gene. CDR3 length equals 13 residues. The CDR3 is CSADPGGSYGYTF. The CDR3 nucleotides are TGCAGCGCCGACCCGGGGGGGAGCTATGGCTACACCTTC.

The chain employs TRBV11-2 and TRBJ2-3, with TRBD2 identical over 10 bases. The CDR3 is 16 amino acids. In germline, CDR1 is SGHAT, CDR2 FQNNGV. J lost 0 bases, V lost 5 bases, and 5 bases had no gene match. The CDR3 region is CASSLLAGLSTDTQYF. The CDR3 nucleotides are TGTGCCAGCAGCCTACTAGCGGGGCTTAGCACAGATACGCAGTATTTT.

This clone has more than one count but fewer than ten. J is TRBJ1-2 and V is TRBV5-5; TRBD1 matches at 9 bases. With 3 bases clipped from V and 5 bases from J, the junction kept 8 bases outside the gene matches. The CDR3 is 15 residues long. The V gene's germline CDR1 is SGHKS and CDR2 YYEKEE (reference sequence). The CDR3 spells CASSSRGQGLYGYTF. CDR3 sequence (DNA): TGTGCCAGCAGCTCCCGGGGACAGGGCCTATATGGCTACACCTTC.

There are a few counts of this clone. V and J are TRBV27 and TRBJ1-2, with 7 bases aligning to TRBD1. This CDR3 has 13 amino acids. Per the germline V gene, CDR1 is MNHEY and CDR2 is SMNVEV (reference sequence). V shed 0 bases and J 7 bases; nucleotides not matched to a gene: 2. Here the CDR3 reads CASSLSRGFGYTF. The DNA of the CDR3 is TGTGCCAGCAGTTTATCCAGGGGGTTTGGCTACACCTTC.

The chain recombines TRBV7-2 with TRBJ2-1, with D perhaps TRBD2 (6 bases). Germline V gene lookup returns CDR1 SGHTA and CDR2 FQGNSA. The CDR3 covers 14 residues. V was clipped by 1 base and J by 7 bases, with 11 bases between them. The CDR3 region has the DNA TGTGCCAGCAGCTTAGTCGGGGGATGGAATGAGCAGTTCTTC. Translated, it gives CASSLVGGWNEQFF.

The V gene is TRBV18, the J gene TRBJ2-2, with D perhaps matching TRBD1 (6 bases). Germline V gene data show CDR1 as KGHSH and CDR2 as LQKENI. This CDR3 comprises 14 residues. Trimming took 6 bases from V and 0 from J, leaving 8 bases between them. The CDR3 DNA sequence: TGTGCCAGCTCTGGACAGACGAACACCGGGGAGCTGTTTTTT. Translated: CASSGQTNTGELFF.

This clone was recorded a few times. DNA of the CDR3: TGCAGCGCCACGACAGGGAACACTGAAGCTTTCTTT. Amino acids: CSATTGNTEAFF. This chain connects TRBV29-1 to TRBJ1-1, with D perhaps TRBD1 (6 bases). The CDR3 runs to 12 residues. V dropped 7 bases and J dropped 1 base, with 10 bases sitting between them. Germline V gene sequence: CDR1 SQVTM, CDR2 ANQGSEA.

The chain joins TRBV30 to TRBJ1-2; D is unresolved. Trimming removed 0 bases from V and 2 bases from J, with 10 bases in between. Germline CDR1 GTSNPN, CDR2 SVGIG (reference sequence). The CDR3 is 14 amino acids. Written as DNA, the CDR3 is TGTGCCTGGAGTGTAGCGAGACAAAACTATGGCTACACCTTC. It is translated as CAWSVARQNYGYTF.

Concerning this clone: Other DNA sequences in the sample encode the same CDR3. CDR3 sequence (DNA): TGCAGCGTCGACAGGGGCTATGGCTACACCTTC. The encoded protein is CSVDRGYGYTF. The chain joins TRBV29-1 to TRBJ1-2, with 8 bases identical to TRBD1. Germline loops: CDR1 SQVTM, CDR2 ANQGSEA. This CDR3 has 11 amino acids. J lost 4 bases, V lost 6 bases, and 1 base had no gene match.

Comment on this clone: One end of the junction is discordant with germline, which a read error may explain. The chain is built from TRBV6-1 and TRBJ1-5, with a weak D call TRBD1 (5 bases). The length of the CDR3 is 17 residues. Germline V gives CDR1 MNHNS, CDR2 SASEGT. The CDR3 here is CAGSESGSRGLSQPQHF. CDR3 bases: TGTGCCGGCAGTGAAAGTGGAAGTAGGGGATTGAGTCAGCCCCAGCATTTT.

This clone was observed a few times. CDR3 coding DNA: TGTGCCAGCTCACCAGGCGGAGACTACGAGCAGTACTTC. Protein product: CASSPGGDYEQYF. The chain is built from TRBV18 and TRBJ2-7, with unresolved D. With 2 bases removed from V and 3 bases from J, the gap between germline ends came to 8 bases. This CDR3 region has 13 residues. Germline V gene sequence: CDR1 KGHSH, CDR2 LQKENI.

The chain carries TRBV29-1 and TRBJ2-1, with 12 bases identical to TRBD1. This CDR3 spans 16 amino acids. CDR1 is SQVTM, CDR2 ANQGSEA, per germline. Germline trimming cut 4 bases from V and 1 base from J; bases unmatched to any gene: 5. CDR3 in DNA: TGCAGCGTTGGAGGGACAGGGGGCGCGTCCTACAATGAGCAGTTCTTC. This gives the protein CSVGGTGGASYNEQFF.

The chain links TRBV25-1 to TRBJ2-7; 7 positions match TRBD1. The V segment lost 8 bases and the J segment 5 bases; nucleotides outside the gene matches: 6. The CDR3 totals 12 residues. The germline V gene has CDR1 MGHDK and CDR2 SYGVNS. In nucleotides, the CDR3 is TGTGCCAGCCAGACACAGGGGAACGAGCAGTACTTC. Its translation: CASQTQGNEQYF.

The CDR3 here is CASSPMGTYGYTF. CDR3 sequence (DNA): TGTGCCAGCAGTCCGATGGGGACTTATGGCTACACCTTC. The rearrangement links TRBV6-5 to TRBJ1-2; D is possibly TRBD1 (5 bases). V lost 5 bases and J lost 5, with 12 bases in between. CDR1 is MNHEY, CDR2 SVGAGI, per germline. The CDR3 runs 13 residues.

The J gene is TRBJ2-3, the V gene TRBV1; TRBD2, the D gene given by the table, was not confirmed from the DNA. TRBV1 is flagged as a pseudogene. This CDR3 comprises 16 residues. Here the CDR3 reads CTSTPCRGGLTDTQYF. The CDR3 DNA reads TGCACCAGCACCCCGTGTCGGGGGGGCCTTACAGATACGCAGTATTTT.